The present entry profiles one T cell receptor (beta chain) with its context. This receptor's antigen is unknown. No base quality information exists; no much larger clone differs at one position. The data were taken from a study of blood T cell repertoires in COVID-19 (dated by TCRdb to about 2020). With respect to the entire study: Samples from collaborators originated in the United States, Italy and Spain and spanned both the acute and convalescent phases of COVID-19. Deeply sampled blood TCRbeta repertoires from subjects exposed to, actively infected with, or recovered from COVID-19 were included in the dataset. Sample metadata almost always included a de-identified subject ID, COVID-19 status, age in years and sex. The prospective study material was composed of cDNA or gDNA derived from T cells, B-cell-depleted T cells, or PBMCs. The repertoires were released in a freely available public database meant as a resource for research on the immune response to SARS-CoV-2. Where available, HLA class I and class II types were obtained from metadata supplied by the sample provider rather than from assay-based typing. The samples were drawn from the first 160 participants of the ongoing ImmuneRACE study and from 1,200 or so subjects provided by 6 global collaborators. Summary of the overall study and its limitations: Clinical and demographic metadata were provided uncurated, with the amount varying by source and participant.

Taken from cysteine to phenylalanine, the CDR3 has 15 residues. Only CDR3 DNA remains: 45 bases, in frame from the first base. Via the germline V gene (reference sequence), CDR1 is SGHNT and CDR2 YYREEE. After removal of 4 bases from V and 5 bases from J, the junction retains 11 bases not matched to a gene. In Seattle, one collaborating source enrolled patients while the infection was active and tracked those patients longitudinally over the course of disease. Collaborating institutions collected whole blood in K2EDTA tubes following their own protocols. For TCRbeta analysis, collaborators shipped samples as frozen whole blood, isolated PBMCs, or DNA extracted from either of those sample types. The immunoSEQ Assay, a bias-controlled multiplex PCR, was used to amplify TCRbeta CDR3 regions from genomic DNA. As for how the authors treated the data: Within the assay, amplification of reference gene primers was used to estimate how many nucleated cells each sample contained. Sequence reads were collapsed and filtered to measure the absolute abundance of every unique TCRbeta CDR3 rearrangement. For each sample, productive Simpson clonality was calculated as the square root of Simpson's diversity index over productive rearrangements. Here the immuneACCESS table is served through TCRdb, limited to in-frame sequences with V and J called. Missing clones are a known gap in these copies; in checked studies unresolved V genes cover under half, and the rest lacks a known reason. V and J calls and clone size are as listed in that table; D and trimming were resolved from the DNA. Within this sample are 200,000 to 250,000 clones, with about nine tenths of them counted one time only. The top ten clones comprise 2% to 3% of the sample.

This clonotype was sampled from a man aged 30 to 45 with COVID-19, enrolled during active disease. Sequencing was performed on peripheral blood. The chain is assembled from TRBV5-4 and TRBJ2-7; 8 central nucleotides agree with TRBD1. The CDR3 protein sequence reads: CASSHFDRGGHEQYF. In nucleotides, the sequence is TGTGCCAGCAGCCATTTCGACAGGGGAGGCCACGAGCAGTACTTC.